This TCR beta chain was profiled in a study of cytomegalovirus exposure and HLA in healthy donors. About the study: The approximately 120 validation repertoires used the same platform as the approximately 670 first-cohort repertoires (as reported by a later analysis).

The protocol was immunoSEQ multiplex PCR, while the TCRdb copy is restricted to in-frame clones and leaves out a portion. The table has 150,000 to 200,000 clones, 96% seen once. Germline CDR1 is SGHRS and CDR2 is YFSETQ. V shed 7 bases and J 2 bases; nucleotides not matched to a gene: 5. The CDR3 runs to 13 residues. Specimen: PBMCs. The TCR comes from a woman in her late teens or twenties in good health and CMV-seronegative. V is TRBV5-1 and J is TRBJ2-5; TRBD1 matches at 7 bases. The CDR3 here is CASRPTGQETQYF. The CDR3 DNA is TGCGCCAGCCGACCGACAGGGCAAGAGACCCAGTACTTC.